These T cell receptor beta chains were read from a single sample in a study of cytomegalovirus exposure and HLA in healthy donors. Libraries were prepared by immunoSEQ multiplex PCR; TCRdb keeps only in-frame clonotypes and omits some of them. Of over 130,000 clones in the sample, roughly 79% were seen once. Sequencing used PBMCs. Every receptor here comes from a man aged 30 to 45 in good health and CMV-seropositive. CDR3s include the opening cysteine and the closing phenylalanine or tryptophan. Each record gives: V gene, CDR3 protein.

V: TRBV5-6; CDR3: CASGPGEGMYNSPLHF
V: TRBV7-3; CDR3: CASSSRPGDTQYF
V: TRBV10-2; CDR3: CASSLSGGDNEQFF
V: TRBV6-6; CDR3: CASSYLAGVHEQYF
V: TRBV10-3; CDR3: CAISARGNTDTQYF
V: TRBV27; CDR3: CASSPLGGSYGYTF
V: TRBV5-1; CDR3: CASSLNGREAYEQYF
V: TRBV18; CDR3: CASSRDRGYEQYF
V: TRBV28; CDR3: CASSLAGDPPDFWPQHF
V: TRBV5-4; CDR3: CASSLFGISTDTQYF
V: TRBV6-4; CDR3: CASRERSSYNSPLHF
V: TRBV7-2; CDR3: CASSVRQNTEAFF
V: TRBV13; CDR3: CASSLGLAGGTDTQYF
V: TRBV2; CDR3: CASTTMGYYGYTF
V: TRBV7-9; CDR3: CASSRVGGGRTGELFF
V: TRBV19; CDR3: CATLRTGEGYGYTF
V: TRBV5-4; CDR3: CASSLVFSNTEAFF
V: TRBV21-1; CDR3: CASSRREGAYEQYF
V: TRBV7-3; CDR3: CASSLDPQGGGTEAFF
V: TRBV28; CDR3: CASSPLGQGRSPLHF
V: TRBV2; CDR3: CASSDQGEKLFF
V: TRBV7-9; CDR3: CASSLEGGAVGTQYF
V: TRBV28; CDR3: CASSLSLGPLAGNTIYF
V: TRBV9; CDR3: CASRPGGTERDTQYF
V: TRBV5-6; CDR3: CASSLFRGLAYTSTDTQYF
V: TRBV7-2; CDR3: CASSFRGRGNTEAFF
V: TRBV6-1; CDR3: CASSEEGAGTGELFF
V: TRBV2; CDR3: CASSEMAGGSVGELFF
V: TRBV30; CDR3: CAWSVLPQGPNTEAFF
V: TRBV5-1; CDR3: CASSMAGSGNTIYF
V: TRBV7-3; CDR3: CASSWGQGKNIQYF
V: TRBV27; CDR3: CASSSTGFGYTF
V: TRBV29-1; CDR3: CSVGDREGAFF
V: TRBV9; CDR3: CASSADREGSTDTQYF
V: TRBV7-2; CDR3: CASSSRAGGFYNEQFF
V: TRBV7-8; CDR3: CASSPTGSPNEQYF
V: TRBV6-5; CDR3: CASSIGQSYGYTF
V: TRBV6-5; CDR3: CASSPRGSLGEAFF
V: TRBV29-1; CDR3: CSVTFKTYEQYF
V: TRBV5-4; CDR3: CASSLGGTAGSEQYF
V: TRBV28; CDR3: CASSKSYLLDEQYF
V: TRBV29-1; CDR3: CSVGRGVYYGYTF
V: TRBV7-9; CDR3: CASSLKTRHRELGNTIYF
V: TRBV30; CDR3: CAWSWGQGETQYF
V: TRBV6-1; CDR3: CASSVQTGSKTSGRHEQFF